This TCR beta chain is from a study of cytomegalovirus exposure and HLA in healthy donors. Sequenced by immunoSEQ multiplex PCR; TCRdb stores in-frame clones only, minus some. The sample carries some 210,000 clones, roughly 83% recorded once. Trimming took off 6 bases at V and 1 base at J, with 13 bases between the two ends. The germline V gene has CDR1 SGHDT and CDR2 YYEEEE. The CDR3 length is 15 residues. The genes are TRBV5-6 and TRBJ2-2; perhaps TRBD2 as D (7 bases). Sequences were obtained from PBMCs. The TCR comes from a woman aged 18 to 35 in good health and CMV-seronegative. The CDR3 sequence is CASTGRGKNTGELFF. The CDR3 region has the DNA TGTGCCAGCACTGGGAGGGGGAAGAACACCGGGGAGCTGTTTTTT.